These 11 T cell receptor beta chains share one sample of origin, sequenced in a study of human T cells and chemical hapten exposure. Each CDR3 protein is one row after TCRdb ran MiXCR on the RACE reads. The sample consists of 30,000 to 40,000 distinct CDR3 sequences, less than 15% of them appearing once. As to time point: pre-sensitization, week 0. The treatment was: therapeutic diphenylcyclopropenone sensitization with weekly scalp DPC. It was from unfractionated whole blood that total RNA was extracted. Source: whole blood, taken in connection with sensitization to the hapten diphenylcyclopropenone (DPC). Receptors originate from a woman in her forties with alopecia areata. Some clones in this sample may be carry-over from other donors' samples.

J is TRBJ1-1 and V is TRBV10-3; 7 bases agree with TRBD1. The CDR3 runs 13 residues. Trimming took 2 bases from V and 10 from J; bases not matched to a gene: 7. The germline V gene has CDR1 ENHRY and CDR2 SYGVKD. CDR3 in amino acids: CAISEVQGNGAFF. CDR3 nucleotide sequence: TGTGCCATCAGTGAGGTACAGGGGAACGGAGCTTTCTTT.

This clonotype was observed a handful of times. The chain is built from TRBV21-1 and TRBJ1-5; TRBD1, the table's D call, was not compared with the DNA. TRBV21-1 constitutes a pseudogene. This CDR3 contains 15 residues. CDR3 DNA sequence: TGTGCCAGCAGCAAGACAGGGGCCTGGAATCAGCCCCAGCATTTT. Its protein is CASSKTGAWNQPQHF.

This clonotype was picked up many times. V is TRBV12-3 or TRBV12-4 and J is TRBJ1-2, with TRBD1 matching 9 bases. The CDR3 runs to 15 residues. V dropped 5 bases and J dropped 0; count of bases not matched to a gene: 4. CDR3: CASSRDRASNYGYTF. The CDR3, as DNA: TGTGCCAGCAGTCGGGACAGGGCATCTAACTATGGCTACACCTTC.

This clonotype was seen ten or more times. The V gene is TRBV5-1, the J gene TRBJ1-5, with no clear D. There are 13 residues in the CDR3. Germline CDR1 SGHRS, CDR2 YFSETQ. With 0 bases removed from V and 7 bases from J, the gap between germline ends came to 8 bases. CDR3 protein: CASSLDVGQPQHF. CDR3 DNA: TGCGCCAGCAGCTTGGACGTGGGCCAGCCCCAGCATTTT.

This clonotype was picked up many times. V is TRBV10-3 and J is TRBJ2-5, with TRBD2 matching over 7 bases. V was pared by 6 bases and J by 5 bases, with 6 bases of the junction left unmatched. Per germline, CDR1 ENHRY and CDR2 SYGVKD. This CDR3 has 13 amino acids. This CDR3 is CAISFGGLETQYF. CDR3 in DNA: TGTGCCATCAGCTTCGGGGGGTTGGAGACCCAGTACTTC.

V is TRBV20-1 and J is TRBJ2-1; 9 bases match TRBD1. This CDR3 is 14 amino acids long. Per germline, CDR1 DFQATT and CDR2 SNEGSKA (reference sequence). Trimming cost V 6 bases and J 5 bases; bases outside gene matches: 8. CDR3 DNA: TGCAGTGCCCCACGGGACAGGGTAAACAATGAGCAGTTCTTC. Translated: CSAPRDRVNNEQFF.

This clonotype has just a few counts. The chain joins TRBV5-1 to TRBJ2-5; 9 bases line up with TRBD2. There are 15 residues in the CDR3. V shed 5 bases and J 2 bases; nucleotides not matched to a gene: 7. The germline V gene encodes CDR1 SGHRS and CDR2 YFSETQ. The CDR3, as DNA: TGCGCCAGCAGGACGACTAGCGGTCCTCAAGAGACCCAGTACTTC. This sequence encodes CASRTTSGPQETQYF.

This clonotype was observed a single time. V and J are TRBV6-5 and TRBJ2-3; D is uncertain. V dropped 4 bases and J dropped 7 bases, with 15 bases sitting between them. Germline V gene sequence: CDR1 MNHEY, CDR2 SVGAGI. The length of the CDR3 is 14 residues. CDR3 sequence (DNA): TGTGCCAGCAGTTCCCTATACACTGGGAATACGCAGTATTTT. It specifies CASSSLYTGNTQYF.

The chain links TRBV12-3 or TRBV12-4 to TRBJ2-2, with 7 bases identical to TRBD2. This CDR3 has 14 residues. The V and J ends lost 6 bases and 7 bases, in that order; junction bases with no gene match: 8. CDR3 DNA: TGTGCCAGCAGGGCTAGCGGAAGTAACGGGGAGCTGTTTTTT. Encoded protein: CASRASGSNGELFF.

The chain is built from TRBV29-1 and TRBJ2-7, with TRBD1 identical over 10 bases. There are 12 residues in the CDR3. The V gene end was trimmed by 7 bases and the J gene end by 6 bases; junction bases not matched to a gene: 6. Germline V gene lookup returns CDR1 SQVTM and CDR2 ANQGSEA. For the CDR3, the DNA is TGCAGCGGGGGGACAGGGGCCTCCGAGCAGTACTTC. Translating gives CSGGTGASEQYF.

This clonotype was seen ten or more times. Here the CDR3 DNA reads TGTGCCAGCAGTTTCCCGACGGGTGGGACGTATTTTGAGCAGTTCTTC. It yields the protein CASSFPTGGTYFEQFF. The rearrangement joins TRBV28 to TRBJ2-1; either TRBD1 or TRBD2 may supply D (5 bases each). V lost 3 bases and J 9 bases, leaving 21 bases between the germline ends. Germline V gene lookup returns CDR1 MDHEN and CDR2 SYDVKM. This CDR3 contains 16 residues.